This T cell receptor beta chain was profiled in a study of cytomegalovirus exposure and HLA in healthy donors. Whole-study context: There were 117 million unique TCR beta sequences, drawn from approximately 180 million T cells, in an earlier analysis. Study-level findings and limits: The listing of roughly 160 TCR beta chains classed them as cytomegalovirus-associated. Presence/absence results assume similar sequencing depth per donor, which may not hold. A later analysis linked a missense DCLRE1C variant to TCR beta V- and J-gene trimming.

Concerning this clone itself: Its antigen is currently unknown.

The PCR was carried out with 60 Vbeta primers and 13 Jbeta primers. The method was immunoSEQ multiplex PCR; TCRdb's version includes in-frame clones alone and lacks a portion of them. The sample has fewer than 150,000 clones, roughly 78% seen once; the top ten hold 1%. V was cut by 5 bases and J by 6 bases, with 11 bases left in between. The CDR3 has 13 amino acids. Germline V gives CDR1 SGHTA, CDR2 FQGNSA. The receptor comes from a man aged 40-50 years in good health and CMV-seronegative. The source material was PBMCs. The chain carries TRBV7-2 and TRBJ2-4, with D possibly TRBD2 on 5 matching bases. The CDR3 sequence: CASSLRRGNIQYF. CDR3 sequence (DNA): TGTGCCAGCAGCCTTCGACGGGGAAACATTCAGTACTTC.